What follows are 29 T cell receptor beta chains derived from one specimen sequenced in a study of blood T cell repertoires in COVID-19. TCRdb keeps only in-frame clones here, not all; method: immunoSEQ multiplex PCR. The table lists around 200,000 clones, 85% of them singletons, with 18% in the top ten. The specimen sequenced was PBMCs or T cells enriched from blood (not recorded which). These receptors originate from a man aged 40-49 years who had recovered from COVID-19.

CDR3 residues: CASNFRLPRTANYGYTF. The CDR3 coding sequence is TGTGCCAGCAACTTCCGATTACCTAGGACAGCTAACTATGGCTACACCTTC. The V and J genes are TRBV7-2 and TRBJ1-2, with D perhaps matching TRBD1 (6 bases). The germline V gene encodes CDR1 SGHTA and CDR2 FQGNSA. The CDR3 covers 17 residues. V gave up 7 bases and J gave up 0 bases, with 21 bases separating them.

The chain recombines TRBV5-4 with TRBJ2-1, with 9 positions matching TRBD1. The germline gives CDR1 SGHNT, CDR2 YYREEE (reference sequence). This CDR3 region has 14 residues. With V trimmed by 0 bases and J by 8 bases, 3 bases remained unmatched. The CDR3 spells CASSLVQGADEQFF. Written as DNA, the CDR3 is TGTGCCAGCAGCTTGGTACAGGGGGCGGATGAGCAGTTCTTC.

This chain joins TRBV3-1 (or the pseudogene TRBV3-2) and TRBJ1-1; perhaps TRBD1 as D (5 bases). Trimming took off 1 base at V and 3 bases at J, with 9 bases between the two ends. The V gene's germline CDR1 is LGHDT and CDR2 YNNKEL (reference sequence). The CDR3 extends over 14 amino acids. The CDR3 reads CASSQVSGDTEAFF. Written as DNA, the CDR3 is TGTGCCAGCAGCCAAGTCTCGGGGGACACTGAAGCTTTCTTT.

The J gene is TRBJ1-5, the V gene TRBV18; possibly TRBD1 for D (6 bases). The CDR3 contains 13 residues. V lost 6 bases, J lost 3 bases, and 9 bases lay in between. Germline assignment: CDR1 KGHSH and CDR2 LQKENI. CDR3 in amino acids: CASSTGYNQPQHF. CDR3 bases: TGTGCCAGCTCCACAGGGTACAATCAGCCCCAGCATTTT.

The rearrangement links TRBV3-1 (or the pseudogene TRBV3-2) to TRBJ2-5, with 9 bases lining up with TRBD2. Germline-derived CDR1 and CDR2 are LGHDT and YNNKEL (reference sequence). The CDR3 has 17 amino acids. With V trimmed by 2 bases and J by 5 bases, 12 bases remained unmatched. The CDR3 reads CASSQRGLAGNRETQYF. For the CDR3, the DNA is TGTGCCAGCAGCCAAAGGGGGCTAGCGGGAAATCGGGAGACCCAGTACTTC.

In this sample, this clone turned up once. Here the CDR3 reads CASSIDRGYYGYTF. In nucleotides, the CDR3 is TGTGCCAGTAGTATTGATAGGGGCTACTATGGCTACACCTTC. The genes are TRBV19 and TRBJ1-2, with D possibly TRBD1 on 5 matching bases. Per germline, CDR1 LNHDA and CDR2 SQIVND (reference sequence). This CDR3 has 14 residues. V lost 3 bases and J lost 3, with 11 bases in between.

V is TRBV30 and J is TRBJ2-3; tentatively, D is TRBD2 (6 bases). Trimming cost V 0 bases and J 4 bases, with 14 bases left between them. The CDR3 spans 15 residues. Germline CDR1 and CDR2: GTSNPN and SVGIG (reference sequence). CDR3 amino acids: CAWSVGAGDADTQYF. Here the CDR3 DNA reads TGTGCCTGGAGTGTCGGAGCGGGTGATGCAGATACGCAGTATTTT.

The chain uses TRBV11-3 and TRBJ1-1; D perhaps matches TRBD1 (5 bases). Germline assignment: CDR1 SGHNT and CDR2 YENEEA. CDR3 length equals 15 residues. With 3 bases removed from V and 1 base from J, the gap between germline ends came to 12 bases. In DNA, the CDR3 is TGTGCCAGCAGCTTCAATTATAGGGGGAACACTGAAGCTTTCTTT. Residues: CASSFNYRGNTEAFF.

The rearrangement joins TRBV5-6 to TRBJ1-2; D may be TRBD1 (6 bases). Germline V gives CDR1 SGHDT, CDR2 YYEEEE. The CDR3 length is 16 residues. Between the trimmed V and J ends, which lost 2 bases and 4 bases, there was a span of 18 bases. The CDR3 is CASSFANLDRSYGYTF. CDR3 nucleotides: TGTGCCAGCAGCTTTGCTAACTTAGACAGGAGCTATGGCTACACCTTC. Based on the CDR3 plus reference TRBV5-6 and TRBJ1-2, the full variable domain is DAGVTQSPTHLIKTRGQQVTLRCSPKSGHDTVSWYQQALGQGPQFIFQYYEEEERQRGNFPDRFSGHQFPNYSSELNVNALLLGDSALYLCASSFANLDRSYGYTFGSGTRLTVV.

The CDR3 sequence is CSASLGRAVDTGELFF. Here the CDR3 DNA reads TGCAGTGCTAGTCTGGGCAGGGCTGTGGACACCGGGGAGCTGTTTTTT. This chain joins TRBV20-1 and TRBJ2-2; D perhaps matches TRBD1 (5 bases). The CDR3 has 16 amino acids. CDR1 is DFQATT, CDR2 SNEGSKA, per germline (reference sequence). Trimming removed 3 bases at V and 3 bases at J, with 17 bases between.

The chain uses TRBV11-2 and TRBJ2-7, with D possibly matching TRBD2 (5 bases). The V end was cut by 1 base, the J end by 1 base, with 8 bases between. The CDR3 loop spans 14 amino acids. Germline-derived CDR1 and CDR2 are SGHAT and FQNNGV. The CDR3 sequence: CASSLGPGSYEQYF. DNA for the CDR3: TGTGCCAGCAGCTTAGGCCCGGGGTCCTACGAGCAGTACTTC.

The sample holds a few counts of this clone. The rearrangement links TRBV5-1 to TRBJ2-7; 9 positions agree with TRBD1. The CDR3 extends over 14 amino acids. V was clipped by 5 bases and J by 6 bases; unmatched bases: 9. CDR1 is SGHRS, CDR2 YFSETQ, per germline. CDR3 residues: CASSRGQGSGEQYF. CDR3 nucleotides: TGCGCCAGCAGTAGGGGACAGGGCAGTGGCGAGCAGTACTTC.

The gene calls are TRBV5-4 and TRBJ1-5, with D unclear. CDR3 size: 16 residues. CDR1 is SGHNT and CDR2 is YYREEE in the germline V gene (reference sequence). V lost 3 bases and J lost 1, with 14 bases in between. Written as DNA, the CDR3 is TGTGCCAGCAGCTCGCCCGATTTTGCGAGCAATCAGCCCCAGCATTTT. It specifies CASSSPDFASNQPQHF.

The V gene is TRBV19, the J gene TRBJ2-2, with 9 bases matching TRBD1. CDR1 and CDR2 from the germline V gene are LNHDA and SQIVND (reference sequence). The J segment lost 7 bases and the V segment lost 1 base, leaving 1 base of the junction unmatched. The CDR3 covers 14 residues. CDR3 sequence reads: CASSIGQGGGELFF. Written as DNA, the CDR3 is TGTGCCAGTAGTATAGGACAGGGGGGCGGGGAGCTGTTTTTT.

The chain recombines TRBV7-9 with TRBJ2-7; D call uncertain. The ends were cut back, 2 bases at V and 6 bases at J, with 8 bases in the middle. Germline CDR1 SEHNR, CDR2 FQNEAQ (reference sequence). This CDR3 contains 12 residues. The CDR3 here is CASSLFKSEQYF. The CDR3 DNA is TGTGCCAGCAGCTTATTCAAGAGCGAGCAGTACTTC.

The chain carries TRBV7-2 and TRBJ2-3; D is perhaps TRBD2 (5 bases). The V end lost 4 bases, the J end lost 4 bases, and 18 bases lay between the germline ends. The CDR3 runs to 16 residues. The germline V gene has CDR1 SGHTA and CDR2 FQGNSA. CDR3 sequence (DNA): TGTGCCAGCAGCTCCACTGGGAGTAGGGCAGCAGATACGCAGTATTTT. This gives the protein CASSSTGSRAADTQYF.

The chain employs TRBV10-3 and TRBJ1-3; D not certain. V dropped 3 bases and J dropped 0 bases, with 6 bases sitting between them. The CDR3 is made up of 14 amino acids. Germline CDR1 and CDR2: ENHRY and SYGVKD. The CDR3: CAISDRRSGNTIYF. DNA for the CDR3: TGTGCCATCAGTGACAGGCGCTCTGGAAACACCATATATTTT.

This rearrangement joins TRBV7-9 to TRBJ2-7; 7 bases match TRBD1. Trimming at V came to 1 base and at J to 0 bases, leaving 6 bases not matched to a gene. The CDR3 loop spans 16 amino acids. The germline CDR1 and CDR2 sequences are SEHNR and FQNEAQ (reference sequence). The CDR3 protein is CASSLDPGQSSYEQYF. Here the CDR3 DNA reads TGTGCCAGCAGCTTAGACCCGGGACAGAGCTCCTACGAGCAGTACTTC.

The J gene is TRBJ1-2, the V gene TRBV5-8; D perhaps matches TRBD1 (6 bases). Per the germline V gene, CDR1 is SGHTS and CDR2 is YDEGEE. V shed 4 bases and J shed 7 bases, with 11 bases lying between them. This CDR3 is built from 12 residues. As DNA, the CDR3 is TGTGCCAGCAGCCTACAGGGTCCTGGCTACACCTTC. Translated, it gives CASSLQGPGYTF.

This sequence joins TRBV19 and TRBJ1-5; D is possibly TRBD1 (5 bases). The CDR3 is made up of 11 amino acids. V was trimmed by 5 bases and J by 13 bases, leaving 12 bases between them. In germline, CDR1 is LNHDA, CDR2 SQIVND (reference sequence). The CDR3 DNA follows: TGTGCCAGTAGTTCTCTGGCAGGGCAGCATTTT. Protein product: CASSSLAGQHF.

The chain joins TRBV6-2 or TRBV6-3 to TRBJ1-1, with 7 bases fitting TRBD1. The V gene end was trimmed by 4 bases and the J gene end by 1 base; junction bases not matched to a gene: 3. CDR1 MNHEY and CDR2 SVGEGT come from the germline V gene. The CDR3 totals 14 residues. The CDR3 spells CASSWGQSNTEAFF. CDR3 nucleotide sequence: TGTGCCAGCAGTTGGGGACAGTCGAACACTGAAGCTTTCTTT.

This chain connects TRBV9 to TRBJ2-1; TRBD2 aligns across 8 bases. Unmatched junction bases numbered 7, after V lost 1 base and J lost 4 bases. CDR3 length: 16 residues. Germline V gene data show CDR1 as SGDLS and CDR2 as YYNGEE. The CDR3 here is CASSVTISGEYNEQFF. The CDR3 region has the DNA TGTGCCAGCAGCGTAACAATTAGCGGGGAGTACAATGAGCAGTTCTTC.

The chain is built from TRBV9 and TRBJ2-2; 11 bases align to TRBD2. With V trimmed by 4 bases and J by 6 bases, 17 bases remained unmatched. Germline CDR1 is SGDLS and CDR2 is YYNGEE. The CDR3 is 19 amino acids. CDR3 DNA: TGTGCCAGCAGCTCCCCCAGGGATAGCGGGAGGGCCTTCCCCGGGGAGCTGTTTTTT. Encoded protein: CASSSPRDSGRAFPGELFF.

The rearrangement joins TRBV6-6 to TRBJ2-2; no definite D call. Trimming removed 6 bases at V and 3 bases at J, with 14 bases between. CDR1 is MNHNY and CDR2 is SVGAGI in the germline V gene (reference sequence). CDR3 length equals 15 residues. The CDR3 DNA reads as TGTGCCAGCAGCCGCAGAGGCGCGTACACCGGGGAGCTGTTTTTT. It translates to CASSRRGAYTGELFF.

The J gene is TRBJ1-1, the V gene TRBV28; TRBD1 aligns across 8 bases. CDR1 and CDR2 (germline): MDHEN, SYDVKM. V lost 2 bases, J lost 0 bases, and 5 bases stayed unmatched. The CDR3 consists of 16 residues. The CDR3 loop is CASSLTGQAMNTEAFF. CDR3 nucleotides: TGTGCCAGCAGTTTAACGGGACAGGCTATGAACACTGAAGCTTTCTTT.

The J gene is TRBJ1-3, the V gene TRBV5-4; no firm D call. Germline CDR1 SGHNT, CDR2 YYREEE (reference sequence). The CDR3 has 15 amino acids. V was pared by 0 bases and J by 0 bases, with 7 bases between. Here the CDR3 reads CASSLVEDSGNTIYF. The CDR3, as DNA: TGTGCCAGCAGCTTGGTAGAGGACTCTGGAAACACCATATATTTT.

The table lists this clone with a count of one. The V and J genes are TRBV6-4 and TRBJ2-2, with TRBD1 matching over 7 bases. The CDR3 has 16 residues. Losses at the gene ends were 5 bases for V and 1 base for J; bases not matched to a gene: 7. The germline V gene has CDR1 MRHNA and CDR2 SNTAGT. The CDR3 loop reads CASSSPGQMNTGELFF. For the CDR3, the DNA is TGTGCCAGCAGTTCACCGGGACAGATGAACACCGGGGAGCTGTTTTTT.

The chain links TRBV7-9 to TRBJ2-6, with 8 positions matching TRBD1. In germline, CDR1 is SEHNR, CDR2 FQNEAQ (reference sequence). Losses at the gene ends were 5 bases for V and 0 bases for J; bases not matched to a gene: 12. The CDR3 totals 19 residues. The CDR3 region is CASSLQMTGALSGANVLTF. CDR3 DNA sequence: TGTGCCAGCAGCCTCCAGATGACAGGGGCACTCTCTGGGGCCAACGTCCTGACTTTC.

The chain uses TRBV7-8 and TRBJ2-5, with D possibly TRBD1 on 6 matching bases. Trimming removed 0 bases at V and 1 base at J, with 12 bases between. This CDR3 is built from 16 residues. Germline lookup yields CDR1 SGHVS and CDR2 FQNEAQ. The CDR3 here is CASSLAVGGFQETQYF. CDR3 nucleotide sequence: TGTGCCAGCAGCTTAGCTGTAGGGGGATTCCAAGAGACCCAGTACTTC.